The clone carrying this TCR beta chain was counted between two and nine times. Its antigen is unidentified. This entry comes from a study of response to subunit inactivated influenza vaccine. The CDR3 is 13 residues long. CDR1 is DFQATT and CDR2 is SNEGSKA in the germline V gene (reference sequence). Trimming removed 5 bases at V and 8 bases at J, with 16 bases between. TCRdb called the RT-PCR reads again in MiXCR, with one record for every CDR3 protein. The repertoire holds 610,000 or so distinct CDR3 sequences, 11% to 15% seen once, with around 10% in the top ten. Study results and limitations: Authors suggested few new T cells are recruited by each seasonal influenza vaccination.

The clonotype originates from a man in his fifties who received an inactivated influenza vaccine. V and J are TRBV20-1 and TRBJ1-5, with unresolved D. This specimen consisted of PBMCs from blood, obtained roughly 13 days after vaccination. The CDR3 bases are TGCAGTGCTCCCGGGCGGGCCGGGAAGCCCCAGCATTTT. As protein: CSAPGRAGKPQHF.